This entry describes one T cell receptor beta chain. Its specificity is unknown. Germline V gives CDR1 WNHNN, CDR2 SYGVQD (reference sequence). The CDR3 covers 16 residues. V lost 0 bases and J lost 7; bases outside the gene matches: 8. This sample is drawn from a study of shared clonotypes between healthy human individuals. Method: immunoSEQ multiplex PCR; TCRdb's copy keeps in-frame clones and lacks some. The table records over a million clones, roughly 96% of them present only once. Broader study findings: Roughly 4.6% of naive CD4 clonotypes were common to a handful of donors.

This TCR was recovered from a man younger than 40 in good health. The sample consisted of naive CD4+ T cells sorted from blood. The sample's subset: CD45RA+ positively selected. V is TRBV10-1 and J is TRBJ2-7; 11 nucleotides align to TRBD2. DNA of the CDR3: TGCGCCAGCAGTGAGTCGGGGGCTAGCGGGAGGCAAGAGCAGTACTTC. Translation gives CASSESGASGRQEQYF.